This T cell receptor beta chain was identified during a study of cytomegalovirus exposure and HLA in healthy donors. Points from the study as a whole: The study put some 150 TCR beta chains on its list as cytomegalovirus-associated. Reportedly, cytomegalovirus status was diagnosed with high sensitivity and specificity. The finding came from a later analysis; first-cohort TCR clusters tended to co-occur in the roughly 120 validation repertoires. Specificity of a few CMV-associated chains for CMV antigens was verified in vitro.

Libraries were prepared by immunoSEQ multiplex PCR; TCRdb keeps only in-frame clonotypes and omits some of them. In the table there are around 160,000 clones, approximately 90% of which are singletons. The CDR3 contains 15 residues. The germline gives CDR1 ENHRY, CDR2 SYGVKD. Trimming took 6 bases from V and 4 from J; bases not matched to a gene: 6. Concerning this clone: What it binds is not known.

The genes are TRBV10-3 and TRBJ2-1; TRBD2 matches 10 bases. This TCR was recovered from a man between 18 and 35 years old in good health and CMV-seronegative. The sample taken for sequencing was PBMCs. CDR3 protein: CAISPGTSEYNEQFF. DNA for the CDR3: TGTGCCATCAGCCCCGGGACTAGCGAATACAATGAGCAGTTCTTC.